This T cell receptor beta chain comes out of a study of blood T cell repertoires in COVID-19. Repertoires were generated with immunoSEQ multiplex PCR, while TCRdb's copy carries only in-frame clones and drops some. The data contain a few hundred thousand clones, 85% to 90% of them seen just once; the ten biggest clones take up roughly a tenth. The CDR3 is 15 residues long. The germline V gene has CDR1 SGHNT and CDR2 YYREEE (reference sequence). The V gene lost 0 bases and the J gene lost 3 bases, with 13 bases spanning the gap. This chain uses TRBV5-4 with TRBJ2-7; D is ambiguous. The clonotype comes from a woman aged 45-65 years who had recovered from COVID-19. Sequenced sample: PBMCs or T cells enriched from blood (not recorded which). The CDR3: CASSLGLNSLYEQYF. For the CDR3, the DNA is TGTGCCAGCAGCTTGGGACTCAATTCCCTCTACGAGCAGTACTTC.